These 2 T cell receptor beta chains came from one sample sequenced in a study of blood T cell repertoires in COVID-19. Only in-frame clones appear in the TCRdb table, and some are missing; sequencing was by immunoSEQ multiplex PCR. This sample has 150,000 to 250,000 clones, with about 85% found just once. Sequencing used PBMCs or T cells enriched from blood (not recorded which). The source is a woman in her twenties or thirties who had recovered from COVID-19.

V and J are TRBV7-9 and TRBJ1-6; no firm D call. Trimming cost V 0 bases and J 5 bases, with 5 bases left between them. Germline V lookup: CDR1 SEHNR, CDR2 FQNEAQ (reference sequence). The CDR3 runs to 14 residues. DNA of the CDR3: TGTGCCAGCAGCTTAGCACAGAATAATTCACCCCTCCACTTT. Translating it yields CASSLAQNNSPLHF.

Only one count was recorded for this clone. The gene calls are TRBV7-9 and TRBJ1-3; D possibly corresponds to TRBD1 (5 bases). The germline V gene encodes CDR1 SEHNR and CDR2 FQNEAQ (reference sequence). V was pared by 3 bases and J by 0 bases, with 12 bases between. The CDR3 has 16 residues. CDR3 sequence reads: CASSFGGTDSGNTIYF. The CDR3 coding sequence is TGTGCCAGCAGCTTCGGAGGGACGGACTCTGGAAACACCATATATTTT.